Listed below are T cell receptor beta chains from one sample, sequenced in a study of cytomegalovirus exposure and HLA in healthy donors. Assay: immunoSEQ multiplex PCR; the TCRdb copy retains only in-frame clones and omits some. The sample lists roughly 200,000 clones, roughly three quarters occurring once. Sequencing was done on a sample of PBMCs. The receptors here all came from a woman aged 25 to 45 in good health and CMV-seronegative. Each CDR3 is given with its conserved first and last residue. A D gene is named only where the DNA matches it firmly.

d_call: NA
j_call: TRBJ2-2
v_call: TRBV9
cdr3_nt: TGTGCCAGCACTGAGGGCTACAACACCGGGGAGCTGTTTTTT
cdr3_aa: CASTEGYNTGELFF

d_call: NA
j_call: TRBJ2-1
v_call: TRBV2
cdr3_nt: TGTGCCAGCGTACGCAGGACCTACAATGAGCAGTTCTTC
cdr3_aa: CASVRRTYNEQFF

d_call: TRBD1
j_call: TRBJ2-7
v_call: TRBV27
cdr3_nt: TGTGCCAGCAGTTTCCGGGACAGGGTGTCGGCGCAGTACTTC
cdr3_aa: CASSFRDRVSAQYF

d_call: NA
j_call: TRBJ2-7
v_call: TRBV10-2
cdr3_nt: TGCGCCAGCAGTGACATGAGCGAGCAGTACTTC
cdr3_aa: CASSDMSEQYF

d_call: TRBD1
j_call: TRBJ2-3
v_call: TRBV6-5
cdr3_nt: TGTGCCAGCAGTTACTCGTCCAGGGGGCTATGGGATACGCAGTATTTT
cdr3_aa: CASSYSSRGLWDTQYF

d_call: NA
j_call: TRBJ2-6
v_call: TRBV4-2
cdr3_nt: TGTGCCAGCAGCCAAGATCAGGATTCAGGGCCTGGGGCCAACGTCCTGACTTTC
cdr3_aa: CASSQDQDSGPGANVLTF

d_call: NA
j_call: TRBJ2-3
v_call: TRBV2
cdr3_nt: TGTGCCAGCAGCGGGAATACAGATACGCAGTATTTT
cdr3_aa: CASSGNTDTQYF

d_call: TRBD1
j_call: TRBJ1-2
v_call: TRBV27
cdr3_nt: TGTGCCAGCAGCCACAGACAGGGACGGTATGGCTACACCTTC
cdr3_aa: CASSHRQGRYGYTF

d_call: NA
j_call: TRBJ1-5
v_call: TRBV30
cdr3_nt: TGTGCCTGGAGTTGGTCAGGGGATCAGCCCCAGCATTTT
cdr3_aa: CAWSWSGDQPQHF

d_call: NA
j_call: TRBJ1-5
v_call: TRBV19
cdr3_nt: TGTGCCAGTAGTAGTATCGTGGATTCAGTACTACTTAGCAATCAGCCCCAGCATTTT
cdr3_aa: CASSSIVDSVLLSNQPQHF

d_call: TRBD1
j_call: TRBJ1-2
v_call: TRBV28
cdr3_nt: TGTGCCAGCAGTCCGGCAGGGGGCGGACACTATGGCTACACCTTC
cdr3_aa: CASSPAGGGHYGYTF

d_call: NA
j_call: TRBJ1-3
v_call: TRBV6-6
cdr3_nt: TGTGCCAGCAACCCGACAGGCTCTGGAAACACCATATATTTT
cdr3_aa: CASNPTGSGNTIYF

d_call: NA
j_call: TRBJ2-1
v_call: TRBV6-5
cdr3_nt: TGTGCCAGCAGTTCGACAGTGCCAAACAATGAGCAGTTCTTC
cdr3_aa: CASSSTVPNNEQFF

d_call: NA
j_call: TRBJ1-6
v_call: TRBV6-1
cdr3_nt: TGTGCCAGCAGTGGGGGGCTTTTGTCACCCCTCCACTTT
cdr3_aa: CASSGGLLSPLHF